This entry lists 2 T cell receptor beta chains sequenced from one sample in a study of vaccination and CD4 T cells after COVID-19. Cultured CD4+ T-cell DNA underwent Oncomine TCR Beta short-read sequencing. TCRdb fed the PCR reads into MiXCR, producing one record per CDR3 protein. The table records 6,500 to 8,000 distinct CDR3 sequences, approximately 60% of them present only once. This sample's treatment: approximately nine-day PBMC culture with coronavirus spike peptide pools or control peptides (ViraFEST assay). CD4+ T cells of the unexposed donor were collected before the COVID-19 pandemic (2011-2018). These receptors have no known antigen. The sample consisted of CD4+ T cells from blood, cultured in vitro. All receptors come from a human donor in good health.

The V call is TRBV5-4, the J call TRBJ2-5; 8 positions match TRBD2. Germline CDR1 and CDR2: SGHNT and YYREEE (reference sequence). With V trimmed by 0 bases and J by 2 bases, 3 bases remained unmatched. The CDR3 contains 15 residues. CDR3 in DNA: TGTGCCAGCAGCTTGGTGTCGGGGGGGCAAGAGACCCAGTACTTC. Translation: CASSLVSGGQETQYF.

The gene calls are TRBV2 and TRBJ1-2; TRBD1 matches 7 bases. The CDR3 extends over 13 amino acids. With 11 bases clipped from V and 1 base from J, the junction kept 7 bases outside the gene matches. Germline V gene lookup returns CDR1 SNHLY and CDR2 FYNNEI. The CDR3 bases are TGTGCCGGGAGGCAGGGGGTTAACTATGGCTACACCTTC. This encodes CAGRQGVNYGYTF.